The TCR beta chain described here comes from a study of T cell changes during pregnancy in multiple sclerosis. Between the trimmed V and J ends, which lost 0 bases and 6 bases, there was a span of 11 bases. CDR1 and CDR2 (germline): MNHNS, SASEGT. The CDR3 totals 14 residues. Clones were sequenced by immunoSEQ multiplex PCR, and TCRdb holds only the in-frame ones, with some missing. In the table there are tens of thousands of clones, about nine tenths of which are singletons. The starting material was PBMCs, obtained in the first trimester of pregnancy. This chain joins TRBV6-1 and TRBJ1-2; the D is unclear. The sequence came from a female donor in good health, serving as a control in a pregnancy study. Some clones in this sample may be carry-over from other donors' samples. The CDR3 DNA sequence: TGTGCCAGCAGTGAAGCCGAGATCCCGAATGGCTACACCTTC. Translated, it gives CASSEAEIPNGYTF.